This is a list of T cell receptor beta chains from one sample in a study of blood T cells in healthy people across ages. MiXCR, applied by TCRdb to the 5' RACE reads, yields one record per CDR3 protein. The sample has about 800,000 distinct CDR3 sequences; approximately 25% are singletons. The data also belong to a second study, concerning T cells of mothers and their children.

Sequencing was performed on blood. The receptors here all came from a boy aged 5-17 years in good health. Both conserved end residues are part of each CDR3. The D gene is left open where the match is weak. A clone size is listed for some rows: how often the clone was seen (once, few, many), or a class if it is expanded.

d_call | j_call | clone_size | v_call | cdr3_aa | cdr3_nt
NA | TRBJ2-1 | few | TRBV6-2/TRBV6-3 | CASSDRDHYNEQFF | TGTGCCAGCAGTGATCGGGACCATTACAATGAGCAGTTCTTC
TRBD1 | TRBJ2-7 | few | TRBV12-3/TRBV12-4 | CASSLDRGRARQYF | TGTGCCAGCAGTTTAGACAGGGGGCGGGCCCGGCAGTACTTC
TRBD1 | TRBJ1-3 | NA | TRBV20-1 | CSARVPPTGTGNTIYF | TGCAGTGCTAGAGTCCCCCCGACAGGGACTGGAAACACCATATATTTT
TRBD1 | TRBJ2-5 | NA | TRBV5-1 | CASSLTTGTGHSQETQYF | TGCGCCAGCAGCTTGACAACAGGGACAGGGCACTCCCAAGAGACCCAGTACTTC
NA | TRBJ2-1 | few | TRBV7-3 | CASSPQPGVNNEQFF | TGTGCCAGCAGCCCTCAGCCGGGGGTCAACAATGAGCAGTTCTTC
TRBD2 | TRBJ2-3 | few | TRBV11-2 | CASGAGDSSDTQYF | TGTGCCAGCGGGGCGGGAGATAGTTCAGATACGCAGTATTTT
TRBD1 | TRBJ1-1 | once | TRBV9 | CASSVAGRGRDTEAFF | TGTGCCAGCAGCGTAGCTGGAAGGGGGCGAGACACTGAAGCTTTCTTT
TRBD2 | TRBJ2-3 | few | TRBV20-1 | CSARGSDSGRAGHYTDTQYF | TGCAGTGCTAGGGGCTCGGATAGCGGGAGGGCCGGGCATTACACAGATACGCAGTATTTT
TRBD2 | TRBJ2-5 | NA | TRBV3-1 | CASSPGTSGGHYQETQYF | TGTGCCAGCAGCCCTGGGACTAGCGGGGGCCACTACCAAGAGACCCAGTACTTC
TRBD2 | TRBJ2-1 | NA | TRBV28 | CASSPGKIGRPYNEQFF | TGTGCCAGCAGTCCGGGAAAAATCGGGAGGCCATACAATGAGCAGTTCTTC
NA | TRBJ2-1 | few | TRBV4-3 | CASSQGGHSYNEQFF | TGCGCCAGCAGCCAGGGGGGACACTCCTACAATGAGCAGTTCTTC
NA | TRBJ2-3 | once | TRBV5-1 | CASNLAAASDTQYF | TGCGCCAGCAACTTGGCGGCAGCCTCGGACACGCAGTATTTT
NA | TRBJ2-7 | few | TRBV28 | CATAAIYEQYF | TGTGCCACCGCAGCAATTTACGAGCAGTACTTC
NA | TRBJ2-5 | few | TRBV7-6 | CASSFEQYQETQYF | TGTGCCAGCAGCTTTGAACAGTACCAAGAGACCCAGTACTTC
NA | TRBJ1-4 | NA | TRBV7-9 | CASSSGREVEKLFF | TGTGCCAGCAGCTCCGGACGGGAGGTTGAAAAACTGTTTTTT
TRBD2 | TRBJ2-3 | NA | TRBV6-5 | CATKRASGTDTQYF | TGTGCCACTAAAAGGGCTAGCGGGACAGATACGCAGTATTTT
NA | TRBJ1-1 | NA | TRBV29-1 | CSVAPGRGTEAFF | TGCAGCGTGGCCCCGGGGCGAGGAACTGAAGCTTTCTTT
TRBD2 | TRBJ2-1 | NA | TRBV7-3 | CASSQQRGPSYNEQFF | TGTGCCAGCAGCCAACAGCGGGGACCCTCCTACAATGAGCAGTTCTTC
NA | TRBJ2-7 | NA | TRBV29-1 | CSVVGPTYEQYF | TGCAGCGTTGTGGGACCCACTTACGAGCAGTACTTC
NA | TRBJ2-1 | NA | TRBV2 | CATRDPGGNEQFF | TGTGCCACCCGAGACCCAGGGGGGAATGAGCAGTTCTTC
NA | TRBJ2-4 | NA | TRBV4-2 | CASSQAGFGKNIQYF | TGTGCCAGCAGCCAAGCAGGGTTCGGGAAAAACATTCAGTACTTC
NA | TRBJ1-1 | many | TRBV20-1 | CSADGHGNTEAFF | TGCAGTGCCGACGGACACGGGAACACTGAAGCTTTCTTT
TRBD2 | TRBJ2-5 | few | TRBV4-1 | CASSQELRLAGGQETQYF | TGCGCCAGCAGCCAAGAATTACGACTAGCGGGGGGGCAAGAGACCCAGTACTTC
NA | TRBJ1-2 | NA | TRBV3-1 | CASSQIGGNYGYTF | TGTGCCAGCAGCCAGATCGGGGGAAACTATGGCTACACCTTC
NA | TRBJ2-7 | few | TRBV10-3 | CAISAASSYEQYF | TGTGCCATCAGTGCAGCCAGCTCCTACGAGCAGTACTTC
TRBD1 | TRBJ1-6 | few | TRBV12-3/TRBV12-4 | CASSSSDREDSPLHF | TGTGCCAGCAGTTCCTCCGACAGGGAAGATTCACCCCTCCACTTT
NA | TRBJ2-7 | few | TRBV4-3 | CASSQDLITESYEQYF | TGCGCCAGCAGCCAAGATCTAATCACGGAATCCTACGAGCAGTACTTC
NA | TRBJ2-7 | NA | TRBV15 | CATSTTAGTPYEQYF | TGTGCCACCAGCACCACCGCCGGGACTCCCTACGAGCAGTACTTC
NA | TRBJ1-1 | NA | TRBV7-3 | CASSLTSGLDPEAFF | TGTGCCAGCAGCTTAACCTCAGGGTTGGACCCTGAAGCTTTCTTT
NA | TRBJ2-7 | NA | TRBV29-1 | CSVAVGDSNEQYF | TGCAGCGTTGCAGTCGGCGACAGTAACGAGCAGTACTTC
TRBD1 | TRBJ2-7 | few | TRBV5-4 | CASSLRAGGPHEQYF | TGTGCCAGCAGCTTACGGGCAGGGGGCCCCCACGAGCAGTACTTC
NA | TRBJ2-2 | few | TRBV11-2 | CASRVPGTQNTGELFF | TGTGCCAGCAGAGTACCCGGGACTCAGAACACCGGGGAGCTGTTTTTT
TRBD2 | TRBJ2-7 | few | TRBV6-5 | CASSYWRPSSGRGYEQYF | TGTGCCAGCAGTTACTGGAGGCCCTCTAGCGGGAGGGGGTACGAGCAGTACTTC
NA | TRBJ1-1 | NA | TRBV7-2 | CASSSTGPNTEAFF | TGTGCCAGCAGCTCCACAGGGCCGAACACTGAAGCTTTCTTT
NA | TRBJ2-7 | few | TRBV5-1 | CASSLGVEGGEQYF | TGCGCCAGCAGCTTGGGAGTGGAGGGAGGCGAGCAGTACTTC
TRBD1 | TRBJ2-7 | NA | TRBV18 | CASSPRTGIAYEQYF | TGTGCCAGCTCACCACGGACAGGGATTGCCTACGAGCAGTACTTC
TRBD1 | TRBJ2-2 | few | TRBV27 | CASSRDRGVGELFF | TGTGCCAGCAGTCGGGACAGGGGTGTCGGGGAGCTGTTTTTT
TRBD1 | TRBJ1-4 | few | TRBV2 | CASRTGGTEKLFF | TGTGCCAGTAGGACAGGAGGAACGGAAAAACTGTTTTTT
NA | TRBJ2-6 | few | TRBV6-1 | CASSEMGAGANVLTF | TGTGCCAGCAGTGAAATGGGGGCTGGGGCCAACGTCCTGACTTTC
NA | TRBJ2-5 | NA | TRBV6-2/TRBV6-3 | CASSYWGEETQYF | TGTGCCAGCAGTTACTGGGGGGAAGAGACCCAGTACTTC
NA | TRBJ2-5 | NA | TRBV7-6 | CASSVLGVETQYF | TGTGCCAGCAGCGTACTTGGCGTGGAGACCCAGTACTTC
NA | TRBJ1-3 | NA | TRBV12-3/TRBV12-4 | CASSLELGQSSGNTIYF | TGTGCCAGCAGTTTAGAGTTAGGACAGAGCTCTGGAAACACCATATATTTT
NA | TRBJ2-7 | NA | TRBV6-5 | CASSQGIPYGQYF | TGTGCCAGCAGTCAGGGCATCCCCTACGGGCAGTACTTC
NA | TRBJ2-4 | few | TRBV6-6 | CASSPDAPKNIQYF | TGTGCCAGCAGCCCGGACGCGCCAAAAAACATTCAGTACTTC
NA | TRBJ2-2 | NA | TRBV29-1 | CSGLWNTGELFF | TGCAGCGGACTGTGGAACACCGGGGAGCTGTTTTTT
NA | TRBJ1-4 | NA | TRBV7-9 | CASSSRPGEDEKLFF | TGTGCCAGCAGCTCCCGACCAGGGGAAGATGAAAAACTGTTTTTT
NA | TRBJ2-1 | few | TRBV7-3 | CASSRDSPPTEQFF | TGTGCCAGCAGCCGCGACAGTCCTCCTACCGAGCAGTTCTTC
NA | TRBJ1-5 | NA | TRBV12-3/TRBV12-4 | CASSLTRAPSNQPQHF | TGTGCCAGCAGTTTAACCAGGGCCCCTAGCAATCAGCCCCAGCATTTT